This T cell receptor beta chain was recorded in a study of blood T cell repertoires in COVID-19. Study-wide background: COVID-19 samples from acute and convalescent phases originated in the United States, Italy and Spain. Sample material is recorded as cDNA or gDNA derived from T cells, B-cell-depleted T cells, or PBMCs.

Original processing methods: Reference gene primer amplification yielded estimated nucleated cell counts. Libraries were prepared by immunoSEQ multiplex PCR; TCRdb keeps only in-frame clonotypes and omits some of them. The V and J calls and the clone size are those of that table, but D and trimming were determined from the DNA. The sample carries around 150,000 clones, around four fifths recorded once. Trimming stripped 1 base from V and 3 bases from J, with 9 bases between. This CDR3 is 15 amino acids long. Germline V gene data show CDR1 as LGHDT and CDR2 as YNNKEL (reference sequence). Of note for this clone: Other nucleotide sequences in the sample specify the same CDR3.

V gene TRBV3-1 (or the pseudogene TRBV3-2) combines with J gene TRBJ1-4, with D tentatively TRBD1 (6 bases). The sequenced sample consisted of peripheral blood. This receptor was obtained from a woman aged 80 or older with acute or convalescent COVID-19. The CDR3 sequence is CASSQGQGSNEKLFF. CDR3 sequence (DNA): TGTGCCAGCAGCCAAGGTCAGGGGTCTAATGAAAAACTGTTTTTT.